The 3 T cell receptor beta chains below were found in one sample sequenced in a study of T cell responses to AZD1222 COVID-19 vaccine. Measured with immunoSEQ multiplex PCR; TCRdb has only the in-frame clones, and not every one. This repertoire shows around 95,000 clones, roughly nine tenths found once; its top ten account for about 1.7%. Sequenced here: peripheral blood, sampled on day 0 of AZD1222 vaccination. Receptors were obtained from an adult in good health.

V is TRBV5-8 and J is TRBJ1-1, with D tentatively TRBD1 (5 bases). Germline values: CDR1 SGHTS, CDR2 YDEGEE. This CDR3 contains 14 residues. The ends were cut back, 1 base at V and 0 bases at J, with 7 bases in the middle. The CDR3 bases are TGTGCCAGCAGCTTGAGGACATTGAACACTGAAGCTTTCTTT. It yields the protein CASSLRTLNTEAFF.

V is TRBV19 and J is TRBJ1-4; D gene unclear. CDR1 is LNHDA and CDR2 is SQIVND in the germline V gene (reference sequence). Trimming pared 4 bases from V and 6 bases from J, leaving 0 bases between. This CDR3 is 10 amino acids long. CDR3 coding DNA: TGTGCCAGTAGTAATGAAAAACTGTTTTTT. The encoded protein is CASSNEKLFF.

The V call is TRBV7-2, the J call TRBJ1-3; no clear D. The CDR3 sequence is 15 residues long. Per germline, CDR1 SGHTA and CDR2 FQGNSA. Trimming took off 3 bases at V and 0 bases at J, with 9 bases between the two ends. The CDR3 DNA sequence: TGTGCCAGCAGCTTGCGTAGAAACTCTGGAAACACCATATATTTT. This gives the protein CASSLRRNSGNTIYF.